The 14 T cell receptor beta chains given below trace back to one sample, sequenced in a study of blood T cell repertoires in COVID-19. Sequenced by immunoSEQ multiplex PCR; TCRdb stores in-frame clones only, minus some. The table shows around 140,000 clones, with 87% occurring only once. The sample taken for sequencing was PBMCs or T cells enriched from blood (not recorded which). These receptors originate from a woman aged 40 to 50 who had been exposed to COVID-19.

The rearrangement joins TRBV10-3 to TRBJ1-1; the D gene is possibly TRBD1 (5 bases). Germline V gene data show CDR1 as ENHRY and CDR2 as SYGVKD. This CDR3 region has 16 residues. V lost 4 bases and J lost 0, with 15 bases in between. CDR3 loop: CAISVGPGIMNTEAFF. The CDR3, as DNA: TGTGCCATCAGTGTGGGTCCAGGGATTATGAACACTGAAGCTTTCTTT.

V and J are TRBV7-8 and TRBJ2-5; D possibly corresponds to TRBD2 (5 bases). The CDR3 is 14 amino acids. Trimming took off 0 bases at V and 5 bases at J, with 10 bases between the two ends. Germline V gene lookup returns CDR1 SGHVS and CDR2 FQNEAQ. The CDR3 coding sequence is TGTGCCAGCAGCTTAGCGATAGCGCCCGAGACCCAGTACTTC. This sequence encodes CASSLAIAPETQYF.

The chain links TRBV5-1 to TRBJ1-1; TRBD1 matches 7 bases. Per the germline V gene, CDR1 is SGHRS and CDR2 is YFSETQ. CDR3 length equals 14 residues. Trimming took 4 bases from V and 2 from J; bases not matched to a gene: 5. The CDR3 region has the DNA TGCGCCAGCAGCAGGGACAGAACAAACACTGAAGCTTTCTTT. It specifies CASSRDRTNTEAFF.

The CDR3 region is CASSLWQGSGNTIYF. The CDR3, as DNA: TGCGCCAGCAGCTTGTGGCAGGGATCTGGAAACACCATATATTTT. The chain has TRBV5-1 and TRBJ1-3, with D maybe TRBD1 (5 bases). Germline V gene lookup returns CDR1 SGHRS and CDR2 YFSETQ. V was trimmed by 1 base and J by 1 base, leaving 9 bases between them. The CDR3 runs to 15 residues.

This rearrangement joins TRBV19 to TRBJ1-3, with a possible D match to TRBD1 (6 bases). The CDR3 consists of 16 residues. The germline gives CDR1 LNHDA, CDR2 SQIVND (reference sequence). V was shortened by 4 bases and J by 2 bases, with 15 bases between the two germline ends. CDR3: CASSKEGGAAGNTIYF. The CDR3, as DNA: TGTGCCAGTAGTAAGGAGGGGGGGGCAGCTGGAAACACCATATATTTT.

The rearrangement uses TRBV5-1 and TRBJ2-7; D is possibly TRBD2 (6 bases). The CDR3 has 15 amino acids. The ends were cut back, 0 bases at V and 6 bases at J, with 16 bases in the middle. Germline V gene sequence: CDR1 SGHRS, CDR2 YFSETQ. The CDR3 is CASSLGAGPLGEQYF. CDR3 DNA sequence: TGCGCCAGCAGCTTGGGTGCGGGACCCCTTGGCGAGCAGTACTTC.

The rearrangement joins TRBV15 to TRBJ1-1, with 9 bases that match TRBD1. CDR1 is LNHNV and CDR2 is YYDKDF in the germline V gene (reference sequence). This CDR3 comprises 13 residues. The V and J ends lost 6 bases and 4 bases, in that order; junction bases with no gene match: 3. CDR3 amino acids: CATSRQGGTEAFF. The CDR3 coding sequence is TGTGCCACCAGTAGACAGGGGGGCACTGAAGCTTTCTTT.

This clone was seen more than once but under ten times. Additional DNA sequences in this sample encode the identical CDR3. The rearrangement links TRBV9 to TRBJ2-7; tentatively, D is TRBD2 (5 bases). V was trimmed by 7 bases and J by 0 bases, leaving 11 bases between them. The CDR3 extends over 13 amino acids. Per the germline V gene, CDR1 is SGDLS and CDR2 is YYNGEE. The CDR3 sequence: CASGSGTSYEQYF. The DNA of the CDR3 is TGTGCCAGCGGAAGCGGTACCTCCTACGAGCAGTACTTC.

This rearrangement joins TRBV12-5 to TRBJ1-5, with TRBD1 identical over 9 bases. Germline CDR1 reads LGHNT; CDR2 reads FRNRAP. After removal of 6 bases from V and 1 base from J, the junction contained 4 bases not matched to a gene. This CDR3 spans 15 amino acids. The CDR3 loop is CASGIQGASNQPQHF. The CDR3 region has the DNA TGTGCTAGTGGCATACAGGGGGCAAGCAATCAGCCCCAGCATTTT.

This sequence joins TRBV28 and TRBJ1-1, with D tentatively TRBD1 (6 bases). Germline V CDR1 and CDR2: MDHEN, SYDVKM. CDR3 size: 13 residues. V gave up 4 bases and J gave up 6 bases, with 12 bases separating them. CDR3 in amino acids: CASSSFGQPEAFF. In nucleotides, the CDR3 is TGTGCCAGCAGTTCCTTTGGACAGCCTGAAGCTTTCTTT. Combining the CDR3 with reference TRBV28 and TRBJ1-1 gives the whole variable domain DVKVTQSSRYLVKRTGEKVFLECVQDMDHENMFWYRQDPGLGLRLIYFSYDVKMKEKGDIPEGYSVSREKKERFSLILESASTNQTSMYLCASSSFGQPEAFFGQGTRLTVV.

This clone came up once. The chain joins TRBV5-1 to TRBJ2-1; 9 nucleotides agree with TRBD1. Germline trimming cut 4 bases from V and 4 bases from J; bases unmatched to any gene: 9. This CDR3 comprises 16 residues. Germline V CDR1 and CDR2: SGHRS, YFSETQ. DNA of the CDR3: TGCGCCAGCAGCAAGGCCGGGACAGGGTCTTACAATGAGCAGTTCTTC. Its protein is CASSKAGTGSYNEQFF.

The chain recombines TRBV9 with TRBJ1-1; D is uncertain. Germline V gives CDR1 SGDLS, CDR2 YYNGEE. CDR3 size: 14 residues. The V end was cut by 0 bases, the J end by 5 bases, with 11 bases between. The CDR3 loop is CASSVDFSETEAFF. The CDR3 DNA follows: TGTGCCAGCAGCGTAGACTTCTCGGAGACTGAAGCTTTCTTT.

CDR3 in DNA: TGTGCCAGTAGTCCAAACTCACTACGCCTTTACAATGAGCAGTTCTTC. This codes for CASSPNSLRLYNEQFF. The chain employs TRBV19 and TRBJ2-1; D not certain. Trimming took off 5 bases at V and 4 bases at J, with 18 bases between the two ends. CDR1 LNHDA and CDR2 SQIVND come from the germline V gene (reference sequence). CDR3 size: 16 residues. The variable domain in full, with the rest retrieved from reference TRBV19 and TRBJ2-1, is DGGITQSPKYLFRKEGQNVTLSCEQNLNHDAMYWYRQDPGQGLRLIYYSQIVNDFQKGDIAEGYSVSREKKESFPLTVTSAQKNPTAFYLCASSPNSLRLYNEQFFGPGTRLTVL.

J is TRBJ1-2 and V is TRBV7-8, with 9 positions matching TRBD1. The CDR3 spans 15 residues. CDR1 is SGHVS, CDR2 FQNEAQ, per germline. V shed 5 bases and J 4 bases; nucleotides not matched to a gene: 8. The CDR3 spells CASSVTGGASYGYTF. CDR3 DNA: TGTGCCAGCAGCGTCACAGGGGGCGCAAGCTATGGCTACACCTTC. The variable domain in full, completed from reference TRBV7-8 and TRBJ1-2, reads GAGVSQSPRYKVAKRGQDVALRCDPISGHVSLFWYQQALGQGPEFLTYFQNEAQLDKSGLPSDRFFAERPEGSVSTLKIQRTQQEDSAVYLCASSVTGGASYGYTFGSGTRLTVV.